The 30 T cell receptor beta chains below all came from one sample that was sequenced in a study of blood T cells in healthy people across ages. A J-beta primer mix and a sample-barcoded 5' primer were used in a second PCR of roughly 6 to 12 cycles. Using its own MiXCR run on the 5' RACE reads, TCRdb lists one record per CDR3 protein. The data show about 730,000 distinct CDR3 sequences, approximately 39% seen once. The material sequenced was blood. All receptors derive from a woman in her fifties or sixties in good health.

The chain's CDR3 is CASSLIAGADTQYF. CDR3 sequence (DNA): TGTGCCAGCAGTTTAATAGCGGGGGCGGATACGCAGTATTTT. This chain links TRBV12-3 or TRBV12-4 with TRBJ2-3, with 9 bases that match TRBD2. CDR3 length: 14 amino acids. The ends lost 2 bases at V and 6 bases at J; junction bases unmatched: 3.

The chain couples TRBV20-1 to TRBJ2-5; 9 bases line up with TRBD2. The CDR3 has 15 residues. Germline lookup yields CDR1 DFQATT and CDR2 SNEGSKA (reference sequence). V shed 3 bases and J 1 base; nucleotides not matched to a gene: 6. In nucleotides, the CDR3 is TGCAGTGCTAGCCCCCTAGCGGGGCTCCAAGAGACCCAGTACTTC. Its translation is CSASPLAGLQETQYF.

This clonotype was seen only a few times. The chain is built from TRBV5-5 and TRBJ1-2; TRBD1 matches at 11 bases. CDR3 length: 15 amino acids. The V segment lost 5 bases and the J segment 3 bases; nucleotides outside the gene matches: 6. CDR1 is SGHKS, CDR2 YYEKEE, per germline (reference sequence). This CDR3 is CASRKGQGADYGYTF. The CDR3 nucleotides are TGTGCCAGCAGGAAAGGACAGGGGGCGGACTATGGCTACACCTTC.

The CDR3 nucleotides read TGTGCCAGCAGCTCCTTCTTTGGCGGGAGGTACGAGCAGTACTTC. As protein: CASSSFFGGRYEQYF. This chain connects TRBV7-2 to TRBJ2-5; 8 nucleotides align to TRBD2. The DNA end lines up better with TRBJ2-7; the J call may be wrong. The CDR3 sequence is 15 residues long. Germline assignment: CDR1 SGHTA and CDR2 FQGNSA.

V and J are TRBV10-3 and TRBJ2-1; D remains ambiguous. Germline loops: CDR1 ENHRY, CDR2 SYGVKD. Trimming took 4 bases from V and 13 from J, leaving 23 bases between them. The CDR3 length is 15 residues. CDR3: CAISALDSQGPTQFF. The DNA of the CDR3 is TGTGCCATCAGTGCCCTAGACTCCCAAGGTCCGACCCAGTTCTTC.

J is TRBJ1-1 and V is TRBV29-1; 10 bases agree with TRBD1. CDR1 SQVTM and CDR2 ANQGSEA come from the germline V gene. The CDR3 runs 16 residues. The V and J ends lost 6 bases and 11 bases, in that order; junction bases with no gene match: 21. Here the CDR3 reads CSVQPAGTGEGSSAFF. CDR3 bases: TGCAGCGTGCAACCGGCTGGGACAGGGGAGGGGTCGTCGGCTTTCTTT.

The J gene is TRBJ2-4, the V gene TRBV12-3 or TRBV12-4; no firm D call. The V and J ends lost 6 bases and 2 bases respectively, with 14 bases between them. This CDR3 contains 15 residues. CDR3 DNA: TGTGCCAGCAGCAGCCACCAGTTGTCCAAAAACATTCAGTACTTC. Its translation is CASSSHQLSKNIQYF.

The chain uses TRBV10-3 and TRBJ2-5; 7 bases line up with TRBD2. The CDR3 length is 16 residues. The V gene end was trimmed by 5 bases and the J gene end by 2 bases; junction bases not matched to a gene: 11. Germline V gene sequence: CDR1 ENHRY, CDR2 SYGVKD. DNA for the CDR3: TGTGCCATCAGTTCCGCTGGGGAGCGGGGACAAGAGACCCAGTACTTC. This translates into CAISSAGERGQETQYF.

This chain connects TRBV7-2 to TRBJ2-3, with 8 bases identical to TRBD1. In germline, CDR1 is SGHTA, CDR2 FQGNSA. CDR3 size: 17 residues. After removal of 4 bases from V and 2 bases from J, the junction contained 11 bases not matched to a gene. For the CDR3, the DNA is TGTGCCAGCAGCTCCCTCCGGGACAGGCTTAACACAGATACGCAGTATTTT. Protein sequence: CASSSLRDRLNTDTQYF.

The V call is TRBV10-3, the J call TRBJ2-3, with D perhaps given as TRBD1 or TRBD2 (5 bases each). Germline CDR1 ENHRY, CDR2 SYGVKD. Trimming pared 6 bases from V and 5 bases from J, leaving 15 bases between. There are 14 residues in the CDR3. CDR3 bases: TGTGCCATCAGGCCGGGACGCCCGGGAGATACGCAGTATTTT. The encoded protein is CAIRPGRPGDTQYF.

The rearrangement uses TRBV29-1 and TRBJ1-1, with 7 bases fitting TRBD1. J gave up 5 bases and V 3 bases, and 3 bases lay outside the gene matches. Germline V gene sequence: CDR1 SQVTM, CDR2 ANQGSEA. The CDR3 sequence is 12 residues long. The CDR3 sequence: CSVDRGRTEAFF. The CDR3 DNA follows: TGCAGCGTTGACAGGGGGAGGACTGAAGCTTTCTTT. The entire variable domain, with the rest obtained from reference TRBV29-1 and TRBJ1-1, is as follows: SAVISQKPSRDICQRGTSLTIQCQVDSQVTMMFWYRQQPGQSLTLIATANQGSEATYESGFVIDKFPISRPNLTFSTLTVSNMSPEDSSIYLCSVDRGRTEAFFGQGTRLTVV.

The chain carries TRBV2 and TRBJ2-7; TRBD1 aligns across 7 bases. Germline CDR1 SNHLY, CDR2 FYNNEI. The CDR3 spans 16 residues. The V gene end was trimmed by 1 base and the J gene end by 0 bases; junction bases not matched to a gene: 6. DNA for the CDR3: TGTGCCAGCAGTGAAGGGGTGACAGGGAGCTCCTACGAGCAGTACTTC. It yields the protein CASSEGVTGSSYEQYF.

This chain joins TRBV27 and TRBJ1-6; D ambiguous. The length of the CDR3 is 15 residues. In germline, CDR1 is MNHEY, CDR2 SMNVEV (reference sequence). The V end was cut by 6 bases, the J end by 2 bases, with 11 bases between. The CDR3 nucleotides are TGTGCCAGCAGCTCGAGCCGAACCTATAATTCACCCCTCCACTTT. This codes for CASSSSRTYNSPLHF.

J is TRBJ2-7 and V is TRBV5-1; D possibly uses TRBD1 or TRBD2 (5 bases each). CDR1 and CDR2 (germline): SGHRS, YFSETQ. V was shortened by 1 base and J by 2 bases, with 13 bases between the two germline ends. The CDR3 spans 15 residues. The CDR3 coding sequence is TGCGCCAGCAGCTTGAATGCCGGGACGACCTACGAGCAGTACTTC. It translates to CASSLNAGTTYEQYF.

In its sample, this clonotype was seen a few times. The CDR3 DNA follows: TGTGCCAGCAGCCCCTCCGGGGCGGGCTACACAGATACGCAGTATTTT. This gives the protein CASSPSGAGYTDTQYF. This chain links TRBV11-3 with TRBJ2-3, with D perhaps given as TRBD1 or TRBD2 (5 bases each). Germline values: CDR1 SGHNT, CDR2 YENEEA. V lost 5 bases and J 2 bases, leaving 17 bases between the germline ends. CDR3 length equals 16 residues.

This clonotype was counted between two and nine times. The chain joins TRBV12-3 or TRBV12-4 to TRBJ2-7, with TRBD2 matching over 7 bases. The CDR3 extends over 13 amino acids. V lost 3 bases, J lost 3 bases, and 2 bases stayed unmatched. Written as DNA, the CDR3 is TGTGCCAGCAGTTTGGGACTAAACTACGAGCAGTACTTC. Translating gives CASSLGLNYEQYF.

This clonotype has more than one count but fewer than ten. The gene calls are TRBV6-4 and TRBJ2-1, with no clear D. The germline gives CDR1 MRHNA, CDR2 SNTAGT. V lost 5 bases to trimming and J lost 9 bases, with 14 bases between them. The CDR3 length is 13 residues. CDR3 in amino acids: CASSSTLATEQFF. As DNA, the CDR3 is TGTGCCAGCAGTTCCACCCTGGCGACTGAGCAGTTCTTC.

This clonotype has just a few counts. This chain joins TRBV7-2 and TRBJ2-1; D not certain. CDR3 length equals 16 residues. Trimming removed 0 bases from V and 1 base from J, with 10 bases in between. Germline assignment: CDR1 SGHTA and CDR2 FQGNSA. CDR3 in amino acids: CASSLAFAASYNEQFF. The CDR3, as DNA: TGTGCCAGCAGCTTAGCGTTTGCGGCTTCCTACAATGAGCAGTTCTTC.

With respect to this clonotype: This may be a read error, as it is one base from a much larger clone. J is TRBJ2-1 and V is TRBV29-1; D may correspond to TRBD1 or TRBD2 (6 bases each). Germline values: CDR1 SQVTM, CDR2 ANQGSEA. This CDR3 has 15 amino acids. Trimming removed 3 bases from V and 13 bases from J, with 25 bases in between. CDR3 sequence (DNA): TGCAGCGTTGAGATCGCGGGACACCATTCGGAGACCCAGTTCTTC. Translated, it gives CSVEIAGHHSETQFF.

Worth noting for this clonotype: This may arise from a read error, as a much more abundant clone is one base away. The CDR3 sequence is CASNGQGGELDTQYF. CDR3 in DNA: TGTGCCAGCAACGGCCAGGGGGGAGAGTTAGATACGCAGTATTTT. The V call is TRBV6-6, the J call TRBJ2-3, with a weak D call TRBD1 (7 bases). V lost 7 bases and J lost 5, with 19 bases in between. The CDR3 is 15 residues long. The germline CDR1 and CDR2 sequences are MNHNY and SVGAGI (reference sequence).

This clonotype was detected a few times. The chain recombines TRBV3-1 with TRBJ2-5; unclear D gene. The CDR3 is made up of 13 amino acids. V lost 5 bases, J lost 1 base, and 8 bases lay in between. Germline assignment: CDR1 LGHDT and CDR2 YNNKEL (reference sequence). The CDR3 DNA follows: TGTGCCAGCAGCGGGGTTGGCCAAGAGACCCAGTACTTC. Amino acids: CASSGVGQETQYF.

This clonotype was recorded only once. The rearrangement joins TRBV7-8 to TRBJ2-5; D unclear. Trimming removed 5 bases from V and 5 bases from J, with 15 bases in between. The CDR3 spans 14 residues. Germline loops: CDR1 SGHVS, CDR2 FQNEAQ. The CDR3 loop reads CASSPSGNSETQYF. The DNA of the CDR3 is TGTGCCAGCAGCCCTAGTGGGAATAGTGAGACCCAGTACTTC.

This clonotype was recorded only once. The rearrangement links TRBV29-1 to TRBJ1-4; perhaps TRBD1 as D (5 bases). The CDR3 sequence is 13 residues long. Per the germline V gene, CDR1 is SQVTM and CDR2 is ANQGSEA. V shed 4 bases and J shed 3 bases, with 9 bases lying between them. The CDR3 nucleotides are TGCAGCGTTGGGGGGACTTCTAATGAAAAACTGTTTTTT. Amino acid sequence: CSVGGTSNEKLFF.

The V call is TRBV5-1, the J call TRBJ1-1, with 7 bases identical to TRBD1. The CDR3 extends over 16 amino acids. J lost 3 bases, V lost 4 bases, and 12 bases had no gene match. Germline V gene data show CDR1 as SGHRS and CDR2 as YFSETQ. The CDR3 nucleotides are TGCGCCAGCAGCCAGAGACCCATCACAGGGGACACTGAAGCTTTCTTT. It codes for CASSQRPITGDTEAFF.

The CDR3 DNA is TGTGCCAGCTCACTGGACAGGGGCTGGACGGGCAATGAGCAGTTCTTC. This gives the protein CASSLDRGWTGNEQFF. The chain joins TRBV18 to TRBJ2-1; 9 nucleotides agree with TRBD1. The CDR3 has 16 amino acids. Germline V gene lookup returns CDR1 KGHSH and CDR2 LQKENI. The V segment lost 4 bases and the J segment 6 bases; nucleotides outside the gene matches: 10.

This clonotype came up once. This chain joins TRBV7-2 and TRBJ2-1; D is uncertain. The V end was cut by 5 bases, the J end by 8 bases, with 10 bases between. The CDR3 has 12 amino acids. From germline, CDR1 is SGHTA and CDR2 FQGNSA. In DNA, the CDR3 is TGTGCCAGCAGCCCCAAGGTGCATGAGCAGTTCTTC. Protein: CASSPKVHEQFF.

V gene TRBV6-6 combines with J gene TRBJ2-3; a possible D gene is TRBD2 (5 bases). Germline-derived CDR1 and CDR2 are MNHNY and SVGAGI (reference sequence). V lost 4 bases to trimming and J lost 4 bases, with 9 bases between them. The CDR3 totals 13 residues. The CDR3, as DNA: TGTGCCAGCAGTTGGGGAGACTCAGATACGCAGTATTTT. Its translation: CASSWGDSDTQYF.

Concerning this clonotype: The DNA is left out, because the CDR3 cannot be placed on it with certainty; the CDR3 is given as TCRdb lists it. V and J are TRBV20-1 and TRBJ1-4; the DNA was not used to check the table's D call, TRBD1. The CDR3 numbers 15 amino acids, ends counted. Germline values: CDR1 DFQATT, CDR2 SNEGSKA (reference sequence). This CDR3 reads CSANLWTRGVEKLFF.

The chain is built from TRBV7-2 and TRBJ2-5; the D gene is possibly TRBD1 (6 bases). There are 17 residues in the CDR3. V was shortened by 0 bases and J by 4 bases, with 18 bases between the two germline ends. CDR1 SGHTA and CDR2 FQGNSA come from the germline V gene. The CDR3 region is CASSLARSGVGSETQYF. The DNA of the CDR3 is TGTGCCAGCAGCTTAGCGCGGTCAGGGGTGGGGTCAGAGACCCAGTACTTC.

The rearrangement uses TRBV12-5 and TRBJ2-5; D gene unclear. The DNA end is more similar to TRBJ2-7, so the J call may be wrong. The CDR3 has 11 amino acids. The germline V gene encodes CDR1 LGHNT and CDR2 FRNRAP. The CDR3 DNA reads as TGTGCTAGTGGTTTAAATTACGAGCAGTACTTC. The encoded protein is CASGLNYEQYF.